A single sample gave rise to the 17 T cell receptor beta chains below, sequenced in a study of PD-L1 blockade in urothelial cancer. The time point was: peripheral blood 6 weeks after treatment start. Assay: immunoSEQ multiplex PCR; the TCRdb copy retains only in-frame clones and omits some. Of 50,000 to 55,000 clones in the sample, 85% to 90% were seen once. Sample: PBMCs, taken around atezolizumab (anti-PD-L1) treatment. The source is a man aged 55-75 years with urothelial cancer.

This chain uses TRBV5-4 with TRBJ2-3; a weak D match, TRBD2 (5 bases). Germline V gene lookup returns CDR1 SGHNT and CDR2 YYREEE (reference sequence). The V end lost 2 bases, the J end lost 5 bases, and 9 bases lay between the germline ends. CDR3 length: 13 residues. This CDR3 reads CASSFEGEDTQYF. CDR3 DNA sequence: TGTGCCAGCAGCTTCGAGGGAGAAGATACGCAGTATTTT.

This chain's CDR3 is CASSVVSGGTRAETQYF. For the CDR3, the DNA is TGTGCCAGCAGCGTAGTATCAGGTGGCACTCGTGCGGAGACCCAGTACTTC. The chain has TRBV9 and TRBJ2-5; D is ambiguous. The CDR3 runs 17 residues. V was pared by 0 bases and J by 5 bases, with 20 bases between. CDR1 is SGDLS, CDR2 YYNGEE, per germline.

The rearrangement links TRBV4-1 to TRBJ1-5; no reliable D call. The CDR3 totals 14 residues. Germline V CDR1 and CDR2: MGHRA, YSYEKL. The germline V and J ends were trimmed by 2 bases and 5 bases, with 10 bases remaining between them. The CDR3 bases are TGCGCCAGCAGCCAAATCGTTCGGGATCAGCCCCAGCATTTT. Its translation is CASSQIVRDQPQHF.

This clone came up a few times. The chain combines TRBV7-2 with TRBJ1-2; no clear D gene. V was shortened by 2 bases and J by 6 bases, with 13 bases between the two germline ends. CDR3 length: 14 residues. The germline CDR1 and CDR2 sequences are SGHTA and FQGNSA. The CDR3 nucleotides are TGTGCCAGCAGCTTAAATCCAGGACTAGATGGCTACACCTTC. Translating gives CASSLNPGLDGYTF.

V gene TRBV5-1 combines with J gene TRBJ1-1; 8 nucleotides match TRBD1. The germline CDR1 and CDR2 sequences are SGHRS and YFSETQ. The V segment lost 4 bases and the J segment 1 base; nucleotides outside the gene matches: 3. This CDR3 is built from 14 residues. CDR3 sequence (DNA): TGCGCCAGCAGCCCGGGACAGGCGAACACTGAAGCTTTCTTT. It encodes CASSPGQANTEAFF.

J is TRBJ2-7 and V is TRBV6-1, with D possibly matching TRBD1 (5 bases). Trimming cost V 10 bases and J 2 bases, with 15 bases left between them. Germline V gene data show CDR1 as MNHNS and CDR2 as SASEGT. The CDR3 consists of 13 residues. CDR3 DNA sequence: TGTGCCACCCGATACCAGGGTCCCTACGAGCAGTACTTC. Its translation: CATRYQGPYEQYF.

Only a few counts were recorded for this clone. The chain employs TRBV5-5 and TRBJ1-2, with D unclear. The V and J ends lost 2 bases and 0 bases respectively, with 14 bases between them. The CDR3 is 16 residues long. The germline V gene has CDR1 SGHKS and CDR2 YYEKEE (reference sequence). The CDR3 DNA reads TGTGCCAGCAGCTTCTTCGATCCAAGCGCTAACTATGGCTACACCTTC. Its translation: CASSFFDPSANYGYTF.

Only a few counts were recorded for this clone. The genes are TRBV7-8 and TRBJ1-3; TRBD1 matches at 7 bases. Germline CDR1 is SGHVS and CDR2 is FQNEAQ. The length of the CDR3 is 16 residues. Unmatched junction bases numbered 4, after V lost 1 base and J lost 1 base. The CDR3 region is CASSLVDRVSGNTIYF. As DNA, the CDR3 is TGTGCCAGCAGCTTAGTCGACAGGGTATCTGGAAACACCATATATTTT.

This clone was seen a single time. V is TRBV6-5 and J is TRBJ1-6; D is uncertain. The length of the CDR3 is 12 residues. The germline gives CDR1 MNHEY, CDR2 SVGAGI. V was clipped by 0 bases and J by 10 bases, with 4 bases between them. CDR3 sequence reads: CASSYSRSPLHF. In DNA, the CDR3 is TGTGCCAGCAGTTACTCGAGGTCACCCCTCCACTTT.

CDR3 in amino acids: CASRPGRDEQYF. In DNA, the CDR3 is TGTGCCAGCAGGCCTGGGAGGGACGAGCAGTACTTC. The chain couples TRBV9 to TRBJ2-7, with 7 bases fitting TRBD2. The length of the CDR3 is 12 residues. V was pared by 5 bases and J by 5 bases, with 4 bases of the junction left unmatched. The V gene's germline CDR1 is SGDLS and CDR2 YYNGEE.

This chain joins TRBV5-5 and TRBJ2-1; D is undetermined. Germline CDR1 is SGHKS and CDR2 is YYEKEE (reference sequence). V dropped 4 bases and J dropped 3 bases, with 5 bases sitting between them. The CDR3 totals 12 residues. CDR3 DNA sequence: TGTGCCAGCAGCCACTACTACAATGAGCAGTTCTTC. Protein: CASSHYYNEQFF.

This clone showed up just a few times. The chain couples TRBV18 to TRBJ2-5; TRBD2 is a possible D gene (6 bases). The CDR3 is made up of 14 amino acids. Per the germline V gene, CDR1 is KGHSH and CDR2 is LQKENI. V shed 3 bases and J shed 6 bases, with 14 bases lying between them. CDR3 sequence reads: CASSPGSGHQTQYF. The CDR3 DNA reads as TGTGCCAGCTCACCCGGTAGCGGTCATCAGACCCAGTACTTC.

The gene calls are TRBV2 and TRBJ2-2; 11 bases are shared with TRBD2. The CDR3 is made up of 15 amino acids. The germline V gene has CDR1 SNHLY and CDR2 FYNNEI. Trimming removed 4 bases from V and 5 bases from J; junction bases left unmatched: 3. CDR3 loop: CASSGSGRVTGELFF. For the CDR3, the DNA is TGTGCCAGCAGTGGTAGCGGGAGGGTTACCGGGGAGCTGTTTTTT.

V and J are TRBV10-3 and TRBJ1-2; 7 bases are shared with TRBD1. CDR3 size: 13 residues. Germline CDR1 is ENHRY and CDR2 is SYGVKD. The V and J ends lost 7 bases and 2 bases, in that order; junction bases with no gene match: 4. The CDR3 loop is CAITQTGNYGYTF. The CDR3, as DNA: TGTGCCATCACCCAGACAGGGAACTATGGCTACACCTTC.

For the CDR3, the DNA is TGTGCCAGTGGATCTAGCGGGCTATGGGGCGGGGAGCTGTTTTTT. Protein sequence: CASGSSGLWGGELFF. The rearrangement links TRBV19 to TRBJ2-2; 8 nucleotides match TRBD2. Germline loops: CDR1 LNHDA, CDR2 SQIVND (reference sequence). The CDR3 spans 15 residues. J gave up 7 bases and V 8 bases, and 12 bases lay outside the gene matches.

The chain combines TRBV11-2 with TRBJ2-2; tentatively, D is TRBD2 (6 bases). The CDR3 contains 15 residues. The V gene lost 5 bases and the J gene lost 4 bases, with 14 bases spanning the gap. Germline CDR1 is SGHAT and CDR2 is FQNNGV. CDR3 in DNA: TGTGCCAGCAGCCCTGGGAGGTCTAGCACCGGGGAGCTGTTTTTT. Translation: CASSPGRSSTGELFF.

V is TRBV15 and J is TRBJ2-5; 11 positions match TRBD2. The V and J ends lost 1 base and 2 bases, in that order; junction bases with no gene match: 3. CDR1 is LNHNV and CDR2 is YYDKDF in the germline V gene (reference sequence). The CDR3 has 16 residues. CDR3 protein: CATSRGPSGGQETQYF. The CDR3 DNA is TGTGCCACCAGCAGAGGGCCTAGCGGGGGGCAAGAGACCCAGTACTTC.